This entry lists 2 T cell receptor beta chains sequenced from one sample in a study of blood T cell repertoires in COVID-19. The data were produced by immunoSEQ multiplex PCR, yet TCRdb's version contains in-frame clones alone and is incomplete. The repertoire has some 330,000 clones, around 90% of them found once; the top ten carry approximately 17%. The sample taken for sequencing was PBMCs or T cells enriched from blood (not recorded which). These receptors were obtained from a woman younger than 45 who had recovered from COVID-19.

This clone has only one observation. The chain couples TRBV7-3 to TRBJ2-3; 14 bases agree with TRBD2. This CDR3 has 19 residues. CDR1 and CDR2 (germline): SGHTA, FQGTGA. V gave up 2 bases and J gave up 5 bases; unmatched junction bases: 12. The DNA for the CDR3 is TGTGCCAGCAGCTTAGCCTCTTCGGGACTAGCGGGGGAAATAGATACGCAGTATTTT. Translated, it gives CASSLASSGLAGEIDTQYF.

This chain uses TRBV19 with TRBJ1-2; D call uncertain. Germline values: CDR1 LNHDA, CDR2 SQIVND (reference sequence). Trimming pared 3 bases from V and 6 bases from J, leaving 8 bases between. The CDR3 consists of 12 residues. CDR3 residues: CASSMVEHGYTF. The DNA for the CDR3 is TGTGCCAGTAGTATGGTTGAGCATGGCTACACCTTC.